This T cell receptor beta chain emerged from a study of a mutant IDH1 vaccine in newly diagnosed glioma. Study at large: The patients received vaccinations eight times, in weeks 1, 3, 5, 7, 11, 15, 19 and 23. Study results and limitations: Top peripheral T cell clonotype shifts appeared unrelated to pseudoprogression.

Points on this clone: Its target is unknown.

Time point meaning: week 23, last vaccination. A 20-mer mutant IDH1 peptide at 300 ug was injected subcutaneously with topical imiquimod. The length of the CDR3 is 16 residues. Trimming pared 0 bases from V and 3 bases from J, leaving 15 bases between. Germline V gene lookup returns CDR1 KGHSH and CDR2 LQKENI. Assay used: immunoSEQ multiplex PCR; TCRdb lists only in-frame clones, some missing. The sample has 60,000 or so clones, approximately 81% seen once. This receptor was taken from a man aged 25-45 years with glioma. The sequenced sample was PBMCs, obtained from a glioma patient whose treatment included an IDH1 peptide vaccine. The chain recombines TRBV18 with TRBJ2-7; D is possibly TRBD1 (6 bases). CDR3 nucleotide sequence: TGTGCCAGCTCACCACCGTTTCCAGGGGATAACTACGAGCAGTACTTC. It encodes CASSPPFPGDNYEQYF.